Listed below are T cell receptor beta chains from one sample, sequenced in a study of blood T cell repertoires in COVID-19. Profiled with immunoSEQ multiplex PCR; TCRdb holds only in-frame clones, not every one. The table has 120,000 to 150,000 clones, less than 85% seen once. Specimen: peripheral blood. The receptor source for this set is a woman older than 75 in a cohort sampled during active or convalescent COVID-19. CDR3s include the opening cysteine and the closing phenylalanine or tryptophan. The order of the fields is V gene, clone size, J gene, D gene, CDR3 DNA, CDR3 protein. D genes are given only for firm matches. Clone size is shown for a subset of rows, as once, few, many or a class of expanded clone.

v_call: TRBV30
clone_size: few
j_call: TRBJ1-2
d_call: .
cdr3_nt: TGTGCCTGGAATCCGGGACACCGGCTAAGTGGTGGCTATGGCTACACCTTC
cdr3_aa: CAWNPGHRLSGGYGYTF

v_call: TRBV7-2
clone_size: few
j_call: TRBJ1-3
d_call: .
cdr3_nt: TGTGCCAGCAGCGTTAGCTCTGGAAACACCATATATTTT
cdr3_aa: CASSVSSGNTIYF

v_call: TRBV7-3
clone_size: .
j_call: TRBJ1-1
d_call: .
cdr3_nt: TGTGCCAGCAGCTTAATACTGGGCGGGATGGCTTTCTTT
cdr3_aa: CASSLILGGMAFF

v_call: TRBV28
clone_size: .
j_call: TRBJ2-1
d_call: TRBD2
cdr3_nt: TGTGCCAGCAGTTCGCCCGAACTAGCGGGAAGGGATGAGCAGTTCTTC
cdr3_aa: CASSSPELAGRDEQFF

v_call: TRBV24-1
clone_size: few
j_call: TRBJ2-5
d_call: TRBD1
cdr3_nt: TGTGCCACCAGTGAGGACAGGGGAACGAAAGAGACCCAGTACTTC
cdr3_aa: CATSEDRGTKETQYF

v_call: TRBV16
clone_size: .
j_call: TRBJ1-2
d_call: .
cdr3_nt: TGTGCCAGCAGCCCTCGACAGAAAGCTAACTATGGCTACACCTTC
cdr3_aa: CASSPRQKANYGYTF

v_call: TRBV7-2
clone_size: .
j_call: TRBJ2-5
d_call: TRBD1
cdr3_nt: TGTGCCAGCAGCTTAGGTCCAGGGGGCGGTAAGACCCAGTACTTC
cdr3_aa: CASSLGPGGGKTQYF

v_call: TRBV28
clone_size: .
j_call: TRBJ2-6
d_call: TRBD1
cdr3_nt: TGTGCCAGCAGTTCTCCACAGGGGGCTGGGGCCAACGTCCTGACTTTC
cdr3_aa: CASSSPQGAGANVLTF

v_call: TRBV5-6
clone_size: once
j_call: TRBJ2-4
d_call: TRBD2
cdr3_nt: TGTGCCAGCAGCTTTCTCGGGAGGGGCCAGGTAGCCAAAAACATTCAGTACTTC
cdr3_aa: CASSFLGRGQVAKNIQYF

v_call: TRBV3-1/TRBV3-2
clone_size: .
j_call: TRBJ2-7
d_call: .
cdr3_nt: TGTGCCAGCAGCCAAGTTGTGAACAGGGTGGGCGAGCAGTACTTC
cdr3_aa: CASSQVVNRVGEQYF

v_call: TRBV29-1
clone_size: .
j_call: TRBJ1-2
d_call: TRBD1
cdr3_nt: TGCAGCGAGACACAGGGGGCGCTAGGGGATGGCTACACCTTC
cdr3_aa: CSETQGALGDGYTF

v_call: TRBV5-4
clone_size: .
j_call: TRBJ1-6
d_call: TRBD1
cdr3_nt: TGTGCCAGCAGCTTGGCCATGACAGGGTCGCGTTCACCCCTCCACTTT
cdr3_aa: CASSLAMTGSRSPLHF

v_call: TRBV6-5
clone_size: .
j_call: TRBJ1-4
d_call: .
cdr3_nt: TGTGCCAGCAGTTACCACCGGGGGACCGTTAATGAAAAACTGTTTTTT
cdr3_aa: CASSYHRGTVNEKLFF

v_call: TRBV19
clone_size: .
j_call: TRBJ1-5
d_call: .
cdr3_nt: TGTGCCAGTAGTTTCGCCGGGACATACTATAGCAATCAGCCCCAGCATTTT
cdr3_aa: CASSFAGTYYSNQPQHF

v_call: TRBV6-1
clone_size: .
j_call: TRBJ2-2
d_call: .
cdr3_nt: TGTGCCAGCAGTGAAGGTTTAGCGAACACCGGGGAGCTGTTTTTT
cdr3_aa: CASSEGLANTGELFF

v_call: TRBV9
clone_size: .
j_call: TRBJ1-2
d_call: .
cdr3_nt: TGTGCCAGCAGCCACGACAGTTATGGCTACACCTTC
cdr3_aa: CASSHDSYGYTF

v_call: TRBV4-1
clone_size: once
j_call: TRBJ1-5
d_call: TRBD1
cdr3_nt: TGCGCCAGCAGCCAAGTAGGTACAGGGGGTACCGATCAGCCCCAGCATTTT
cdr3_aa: CASSQVGTGGTDQPQHF

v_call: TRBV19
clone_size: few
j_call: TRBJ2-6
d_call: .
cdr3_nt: TGTGCCAGTAGTGGTATACAGCCTTCCTCTGGGGCCAACGTCCTGACTTTC
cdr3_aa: CASSGIQPSSGANVLTF

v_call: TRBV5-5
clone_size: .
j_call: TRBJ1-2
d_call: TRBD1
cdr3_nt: TGTGCCAGCAGCTCGACAGGGAACTATGGCTACACCTTC
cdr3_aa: CASSSTGNYGYTF

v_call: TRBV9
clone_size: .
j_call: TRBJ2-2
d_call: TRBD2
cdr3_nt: TGTGCCAGCAGCTCCCATCCAGCGGGGTCCGCGAACACCGGGGAGCTGTTTTTT
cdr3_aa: CASSSHPAGSANTGELFF

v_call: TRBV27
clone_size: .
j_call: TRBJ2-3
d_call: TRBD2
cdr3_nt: TGTGCCAGCAGTCTGGGACTAGCGGGAGATACGCAGTATTTT
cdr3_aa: CASSLGLAGDTQYF

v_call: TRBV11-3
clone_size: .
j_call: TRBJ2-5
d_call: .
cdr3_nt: TGTGCCAGCAGCCCCGGGGGGCTAGAGACCCAGTACTTC
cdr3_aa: CASSPGGLETQYF

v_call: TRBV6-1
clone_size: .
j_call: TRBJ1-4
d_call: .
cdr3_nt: TGTGCCAGCAGTGAGCCGGGGAGTGAAAAACTGTTTTTT
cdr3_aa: CASSEPGSEKLFF

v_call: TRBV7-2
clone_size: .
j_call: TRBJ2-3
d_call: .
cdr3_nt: TGTGCCAGCAGCTTAGGTGGACTAAGGACAGATACGCAGTATTTT
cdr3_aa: CASSLGGLRTDTQYF

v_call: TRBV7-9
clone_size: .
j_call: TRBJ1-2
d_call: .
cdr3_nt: TGTGCCAGCAGCCCCTTTCCCAACTATGGCTACACCTTC
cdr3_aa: CASSPFPNYGYTF

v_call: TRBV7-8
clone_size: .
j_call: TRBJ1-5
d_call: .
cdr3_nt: TGTGCCAGCAGCTCAGCAGGACAGCGGAATCAGCCCCAGCATTTT
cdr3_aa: CASSSAGQRNQPQHF

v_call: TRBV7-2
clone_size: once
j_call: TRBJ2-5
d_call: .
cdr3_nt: TGTGCCAGCAGCCTTGGGAACAGGAAGCAAGAGACCCAGTACTTC
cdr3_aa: CASSLGNRKQETQYF

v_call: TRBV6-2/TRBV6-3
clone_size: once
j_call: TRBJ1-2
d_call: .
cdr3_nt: TGTGCCAGCAGTTCGGACTATAAGGGATTGAATGGCTACACCTTC
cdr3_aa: CASSSDYKGLNGYTF

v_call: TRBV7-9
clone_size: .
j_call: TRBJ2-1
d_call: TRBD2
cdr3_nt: TGTGCCAGCAGCCCTAGTGGGCGGGGGGGCCTGGATGAGCAGTTCTTC
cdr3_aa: CASSPSGRGGLDEQFF

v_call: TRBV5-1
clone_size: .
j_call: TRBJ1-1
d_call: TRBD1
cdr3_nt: TGCGCCAGCAGCCCCGGGACAGGAGACACTGAAGCTTTCTTT
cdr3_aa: CASSPGTGDTEAFF

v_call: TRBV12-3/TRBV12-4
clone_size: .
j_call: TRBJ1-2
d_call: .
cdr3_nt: TGTGCCAGCAGTGCAAACGGGGATGGCTACACCTTC
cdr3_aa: CASSANGDGYTF

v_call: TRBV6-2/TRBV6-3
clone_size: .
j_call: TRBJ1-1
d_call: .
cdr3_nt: TGTGCCAGCAGTTATGGGGGGTCGGGTGGCAGCGAAGCTTTCTTT
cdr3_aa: CASSYGGSGGSEAFF

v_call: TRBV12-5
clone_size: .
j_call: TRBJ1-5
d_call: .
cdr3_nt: TGTGCTAGTGCTCTCTGGCGCCCGGGTGAGCCCCAGCATTTT
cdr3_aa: CASALWRPGEPQHF

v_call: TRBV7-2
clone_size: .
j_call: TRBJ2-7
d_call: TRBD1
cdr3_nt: TGTGCCAGCAGCTTAGTGGCAGGGGGCTTAATGTACGAGCAGTACTTC
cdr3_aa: CASSLVAGGLMYEQYF

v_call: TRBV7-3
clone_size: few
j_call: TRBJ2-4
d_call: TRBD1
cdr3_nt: TGTGCCAGCAGCTTGACGGGACAGTCAGCCAAAAACATTCAGTACTTC
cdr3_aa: CASSLTGQSAKNIQYF

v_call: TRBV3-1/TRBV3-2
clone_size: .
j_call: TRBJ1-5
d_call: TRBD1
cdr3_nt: TGTGCCAGCAGCCTCGGGACAGGGGTTAACAATCAGCCCCAGCATTTT
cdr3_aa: CASSLGTGVNNQPQHF

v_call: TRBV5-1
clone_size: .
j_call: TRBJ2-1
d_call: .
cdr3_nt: TGCGCCAGCACCACCGAACCGGTAGGGGGTTACAATGAGCAGTTCTTC
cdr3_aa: CASTTEPVGGYNEQFF

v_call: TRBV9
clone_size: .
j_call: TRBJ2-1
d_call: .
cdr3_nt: TGTGCCAGCAGCGTCGGGACATACAATGAGCAGTTCTTC
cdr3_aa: CASSVGTYNEQFF

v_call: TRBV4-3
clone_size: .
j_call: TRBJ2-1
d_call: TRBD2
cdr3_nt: TGCGCCAGCAGCCAAGATAGGCGGGGGGGCAACAATGAGCAGTTCTTC
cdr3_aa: CASSQDRRGGNNEQFF

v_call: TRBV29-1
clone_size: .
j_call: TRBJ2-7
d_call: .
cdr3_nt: TGCAGCGTGACCGTGACTAGCTCCTACGAGCAGTACTTC
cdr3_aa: CSVTVTSSYEQYF

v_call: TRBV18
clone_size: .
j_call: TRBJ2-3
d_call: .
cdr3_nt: TGTGCCAGCTCACCCGGAGATACGCAGTATTTT
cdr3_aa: CASSPGDTQYF

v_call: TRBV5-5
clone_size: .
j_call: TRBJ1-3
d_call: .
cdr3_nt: TGTGCCAGCAGCTCCGGGGGTGGAAACACCATATATTTT
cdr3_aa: CASSSGGGNTIYF

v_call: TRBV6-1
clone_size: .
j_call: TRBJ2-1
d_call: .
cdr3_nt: TGTGCCAGCAGTGAAAAAGCGGGTACTAGGCAATTCTTC
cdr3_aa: CASSEKAGTRQFF

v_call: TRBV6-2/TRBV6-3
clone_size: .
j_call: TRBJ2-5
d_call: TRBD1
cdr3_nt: TGTGCCAGCAGTTCGTACAGGGGTGAGACCCAGTACTTC
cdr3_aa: CASSSYRGETQYF

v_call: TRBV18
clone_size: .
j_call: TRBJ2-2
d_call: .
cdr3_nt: TGTGCCAGCTCACCGAGGACATCGAACACCGGGGAGCTGTTTTTT
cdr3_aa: CASSPRTSNTGELFF

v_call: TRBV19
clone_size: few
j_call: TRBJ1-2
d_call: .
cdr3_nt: TGTGCCAGTAGTATCCAGGGATATGGCTACACCTTC
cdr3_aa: CASSIQGYGYTF

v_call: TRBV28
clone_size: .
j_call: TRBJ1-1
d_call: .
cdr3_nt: TGTGCCAGCAGTTTTAGAGGGAGGGGGACTGAAGCTTTCTTT
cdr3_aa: CASSFRGRGTEAFF

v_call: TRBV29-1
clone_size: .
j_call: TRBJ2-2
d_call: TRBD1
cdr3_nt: TGCAGCGTCATACAGGGGTACACCGGGGAGCTGTTTTTT
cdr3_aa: CSVIQGYTGELFF

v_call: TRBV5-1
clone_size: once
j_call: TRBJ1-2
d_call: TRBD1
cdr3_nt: TGCGCCAGCAGCTCCCATGGGACAGGGGATGGCTACACCTTC
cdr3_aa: CASSSHGTGDGYTF

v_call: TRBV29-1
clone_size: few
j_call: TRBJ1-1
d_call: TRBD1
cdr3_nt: TGCAGCGCCCGGACAGGGACGAACACTGAAGCTTTCTTT
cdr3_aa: CSARTGTNTEAFF

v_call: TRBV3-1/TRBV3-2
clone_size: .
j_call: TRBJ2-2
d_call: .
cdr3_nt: TGTGCCAGCAGCCAAAGGGTAGGGGCCGGGGAGCTGTTTTTT
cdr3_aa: CASSQRVGAGELFF

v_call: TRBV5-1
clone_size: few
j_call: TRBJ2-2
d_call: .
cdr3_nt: TGCGCCAGCAGCTTGGTCTCGGGGAACACCGGGGAGCTGTTTTTT
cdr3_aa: CASSLVSGNTGELFF

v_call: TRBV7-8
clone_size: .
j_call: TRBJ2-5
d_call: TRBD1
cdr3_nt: TGTGCCAGCAGCTTAGGACCCCTGGGACAGCCCCAAGAGACCCAGTACTTC
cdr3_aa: CASSLGPLGQPQETQYF